The 8 T cell receptor beta chains below all came from one sample that was sequenced in a study of Ad26.COV2.S vaccination and SARS-CoV-2 variants. Specified treatment: about 20 received Ad26.COV2.S at low or high dose, single or two shots; 5 received placebo; per-sample allocation not given. Each sample was drawn 63 days after the first injection (of vaccine or placebo). The table came from immunoSEQ multiplex PCR; TCRdb's copy has only in-frame clones and leaves some out. The top ten clones hold about 3.5% of a sample with hundreds of thousands of clones, roughly 81% of them seen once. The input for sequencing was peripheral blood, taken in a trial of Ad26.COV2.S vaccine versus placebo. The receptors shown here come from a person aged 18-60 years who received the Ad26.COV2.S COVID-19 vaccine or a placebo.

A note on this clone: Other DNA variants within this sample encode the same CDR3. In nucleotides, the CDR3 is TGCGCCAGCAGCCAAGAAGGTCAAAACACTGAAGCTTTCTTT. It codes for CASSQEGQNTEAFF. The chain has TRBV4-3 and TRBJ1-1; no definite D call. With 0 bases removed from V and 2 bases from J, the gap between germline ends came to 7 bases. The CDR3 totals 14 residues. The germline V gene has CDR1 LGHNA and CDR2 YSLEER.

This clone occurred a few times. The chain recombines TRBV2 with TRBJ2-2, with unresolved D. V lost 6 bases and J lost 4, with 18 bases in between. The germline CDR1 and CDR2 sequences are SNHLY and FYNNEI. This CDR3 contains 16 residues. The CDR3, as DNA: TGTGCCAGCAGGACCAGTGAGATGGGGATCACCGGGGAGCTGTTTTTT. This translates into CASRTSEMGITGELFF.

In this sample, this clone turned up a few times. The chain is built from TRBV7-2 and TRBJ1-1; D remains unclear. Germline V CDR1 and CDR2: SGHTA, FQGNSA. The germline V and J ends were trimmed by 1 base and 4 bases, with 13 bases remaining between them. The CDR3 runs 15 residues. The CDR3 nucleotides read TGTGCCAGCAGCTTAGGTTGGGGAACCCGCACTGAAGCTTTCTTT. Translated: CASSLGWGTRTEAFF.

This clone was found once. This chain uses TRBV5-4 with TRBJ2-5, with D possibly matching TRBD1 (6 bases). In germline, CDR1 is SGHNT, CDR2 YYREEE (reference sequence). CDR3 length: 14 amino acids. V dropped 4 bases and J dropped 4 bases, with 14 bases sitting between them. The CDR3 bases are TGTGCCAGCAGCCCAGAAGGGGGTCCAGAGACCCAGTACTTC. Amino acid sequence: CASSPEGGPETQYF.

The V and J genes are TRBV10-3 and TRBJ2-7; the D call may be TRBD1 or TRBD2 (5 bases each). The CDR3 contains 13 residues. V dropped 6 bases and J dropped 0 bases, with 9 bases sitting between them. Germline CDR1 reads ENHRY; CDR2 reads SYGVKD. The CDR3, as DNA: TGTGCCATCAGAAGGGACGACTCCTACGAGCAGTACTTC. Protein: CAIRRDDSYEQYF.

V is TRBV5-1 and J is TRBJ1-2; 9 bases map to TRBD1. The germline V gene encodes CDR1 SGHRS and CDR2 YFSETQ. Trimming removed 3 bases from V and 8 bases from J; junction bases left unmatched: 8. The length of the CDR3 is 14 residues. This CDR3 reads CASSSIQGARGYTF. The CDR3 bases are TGCGCCAGCAGCTCCATACAGGGGGCGCGAGGCTACACCTTC.

The gene calls are TRBV10-3 and TRBJ1-1, with 8 nucleotides matching TRBD1. Germline values: CDR1 ENHRY, CDR2 SYGVKD. This CDR3 region has 14 residues. The V and J ends lost 6 bases and 4 bases, in that order; junction bases with no gene match: 7. DNA of the CDR3: TGTGCCATCAGAGGACAGGGAATCGGCACTGAAGCTTTCTTT. It encodes CAIRGQGIGTEAFF.

J is TRBJ1-1 and V is TRBV6-2 or TRBV6-3; TRBD1 matches 9 bases. The CDR3 loop spans 14 amino acids. From germline, CDR1 is MNHEY and CDR2 SVGEGT. V shed 4 bases, J shed 5 bases, and the junction held 5 bases outside the gene matches. The CDR3 DNA follows: TGTGCCAGCAGTTTACAGGGGGCAGGAACTGAAGCTTTCTTT. Its translation is CASSLQGAGTEAFF.